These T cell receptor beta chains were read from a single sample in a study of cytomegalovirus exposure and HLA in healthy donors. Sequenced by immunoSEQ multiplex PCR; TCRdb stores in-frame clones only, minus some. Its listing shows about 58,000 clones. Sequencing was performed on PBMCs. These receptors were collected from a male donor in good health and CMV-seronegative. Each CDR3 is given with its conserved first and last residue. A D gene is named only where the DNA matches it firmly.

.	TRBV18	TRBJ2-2	CASSPPSVTGELFF	TGTGCCAGCTCACCACCATCTGTCACCGGGGAGCTGTTTTTT
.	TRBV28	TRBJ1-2	CASSYSLTNYGYTF	TGTGCCAGCAGCTACAGTCTTACTAACTATGGCTACACCTTC
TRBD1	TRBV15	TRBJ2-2	CATSRDGNRGRNGELFF	TGTGCCACCAGCAGAGACGGAAACAGGGGACGAAACGGGGAGCTGTTTTTT
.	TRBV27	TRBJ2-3	CASRPLVDTDTQYF	TGTGCCAGCAGGCCGCTGGTAGACACAGATACGCAGTATTTT
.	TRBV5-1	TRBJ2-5	CASSSGLVYQETQYF	TGCGCCAGCAGCTCGGGACTTGTGTACCAAGAGACCCAGTACTTC
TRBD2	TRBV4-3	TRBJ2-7	CASSQVTSGGYEQYF	TGCGCCAGCAGCCAAGTGACTAGCGGGGGGTACGAGCAGTACTTC
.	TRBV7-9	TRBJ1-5	CASSDGQPSNQPQHF	TGTGCCAGCAGCGATGGACAGCCCAGCAATCAGCCCCAGCATTTT
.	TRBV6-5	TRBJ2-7	CASSRGQYYEQYF	TGTGCCAGCAGCCGAGGACAGTACTACGAGCAGTACTTC
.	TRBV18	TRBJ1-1	CASSPPQGISMNTEAFF	TGTGCCAGCTCACCTCCCCAGGGTATAAGCATGAACACTGAAGCTTTCTTT
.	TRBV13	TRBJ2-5	CASSLQGLADQETQYF	TGTGCCAGCAGCTTACAGGGGCTAGCGGACCAAGAGACCCAGTACTTC
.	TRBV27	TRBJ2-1	CASSSRPTGSSDNEQFF	TGTGCCAGCAGTTCGCGACCAACAGGGAGCTCCGACAATGAGCAGTTCTTC
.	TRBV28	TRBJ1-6	CASMSPGNTYNSPLHF	TGTGCCAGCATGTCTCCCGGGAACACCTATAATTCACCCCTCCACTTT
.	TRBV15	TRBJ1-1	CATSRDRRGTEAFF	TGTGCCACCAGCAGAGATAGACGGGGCACTGAAGCTTTCTTT
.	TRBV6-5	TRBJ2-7	CASRDRGDHEQYF	TGTGCCAGCCGGGATCGGGGTGACCACGAGCAGTACTTC
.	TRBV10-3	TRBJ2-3	CAIREGLRTDTQYF	TGTGCCATCAGGGAGGGACTCCGCACAGATACGCAGTATTTT
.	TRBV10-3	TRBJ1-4	CAISPGEKLFF	TGTGCCATCAGTCCAGGGGAAAAACTGTTTTTT
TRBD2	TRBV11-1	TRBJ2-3	CASGLLAGNPDTQYF	TGTGCCAGCGGCCTCCTAGCGGGGAACCCAGATACGCAGTATTTT
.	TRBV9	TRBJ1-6	CASSVGTGVYNSPLHF	TGTGCCAGCAGCGTAGGTACAGGCGTTTATAATTCACCCCTCCACTTT
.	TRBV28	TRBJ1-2	CASQMGGKGYGYTF	TGTGCCAGCCAGATGGGGGGTAAGGGCTATGGCTACACCTTC
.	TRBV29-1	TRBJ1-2	CSVEDLGWGYTF	TGCAGCGTTGAAGATCTGGGCTGGGGCTACACCTTC
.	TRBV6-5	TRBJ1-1	CASSSGSGTEAFF	TGTGCCAGCAGCTCAGGGTCAGGCACTGAAGCTTTCTTT
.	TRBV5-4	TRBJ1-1	CASRQMNTEAFF	TGTGCCAGCAGACAAATGAACACTGAAGCTTTCTTT
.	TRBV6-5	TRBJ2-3	CASSPNADTQYF	TGTGCCAGCAGTCCTAATGCAGATACGCAGTATTTT
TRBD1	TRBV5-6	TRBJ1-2	CASSLGEALLWTGSYGYTF	TGTGCCAGCAGCTTGGGAGAGGCCCTTCTCTGGACAGGTTCCTATGGCTACACCTTC
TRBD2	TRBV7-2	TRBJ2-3	CASSPKRLAGFTDTQYF	TGTGCCAGCAGCCCTAAAAGACTAGCGGGGTTCACAGATACGCAGTATTTT
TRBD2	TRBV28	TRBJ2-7	CASSKPGLAGYEQYF	TGTGCCAGCAGTAAACCTGGACTAGCCGGTTACGAGCAGTACTTC
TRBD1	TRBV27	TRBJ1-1	CASSLTGGNTEAFF	TGTGCCAGCAGTCTGACAGGGGGGAACACTGAAGCTTTCTTT
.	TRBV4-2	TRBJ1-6	CASSQQGPESYNSPLHF	TGTGCCAGCAGCCAACAGGGTCCCGAATCCTATAATTCACCCCTCCACTTT
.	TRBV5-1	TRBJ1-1	CASRNGNTEAFF	TGCGCCAGCAGGAACGGGAACACTGAAGCTTTCTTT
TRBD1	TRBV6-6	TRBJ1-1	CASSQGGQGEAFF	TGTGCCAGCAGTCAAGGAGGACAGGGAGAAGCTTTCTTT
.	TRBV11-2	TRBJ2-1	CASSLALTAGGWITEQFF	TGTGCCAGCAGCTTAGCTCTAACGGCGGGTGGGTGGATTACTGAGCAGTTCTTC
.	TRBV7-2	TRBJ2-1	CASSRHSSDNEQFF	TGTGCCAGCAGCAGACATTCCTCCGACAATGAGCAGTTCTTC
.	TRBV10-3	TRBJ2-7	CAISRTGSSYEQYF	TGTGCCATCAGTCGGACGGGGAGCTCCTACGAGCAGTACTTC
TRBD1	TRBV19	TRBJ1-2	CASKRTGDYGYTF	TGTGCCAGTAAAAGGACAGGGGACTATGGCTACACCTTC
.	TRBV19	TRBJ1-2	CASSNLRTDANYGYTF	TGTGCCAGTAGTAACTTAAGGACAGACGCTAACTATGGCTACACCTTC
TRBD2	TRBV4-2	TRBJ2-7	CASSLTTAGATYEQYF	TGTGCCAGCAGCCTTACAACAGCGGGAGCTACCTACGAGCAGTACTTC
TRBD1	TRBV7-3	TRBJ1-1	CASSRGQSNTEAFF	TGTGCCAGCAGCCGGGGACAGTCGAACACTGAAGCTTTCTTT
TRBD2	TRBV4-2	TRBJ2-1	CASSKSGTSGRGGDNEQFF	TGTGCCAGCAGCAAGTCCGGGACTAGCGGGAGGGGAGGGGACAATGAGCAGTTCTTC
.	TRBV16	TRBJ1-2	CASSPRNGAANGYTF	TGTGCCAGCAGCCCCCGGAATGGGGCCGCGAATGGCTACACCTTC
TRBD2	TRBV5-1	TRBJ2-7	CASSLDSSGRGQYF	TGCGCCAGCAGCTTGGACAGCAGTGGGAGGGGGCAGTACTTC
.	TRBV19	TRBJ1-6	CASSPDLDLSSPLHF	TGTGCCAGTAGCCCCGACCTAGACCTCAGTTCACCCCTCCACTTT
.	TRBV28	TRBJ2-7	CASSSDREGAYEQYF	TGTGCCAGCAGTTCGGACAGGGAGGGGGCCTACGAGCAGTACTTC